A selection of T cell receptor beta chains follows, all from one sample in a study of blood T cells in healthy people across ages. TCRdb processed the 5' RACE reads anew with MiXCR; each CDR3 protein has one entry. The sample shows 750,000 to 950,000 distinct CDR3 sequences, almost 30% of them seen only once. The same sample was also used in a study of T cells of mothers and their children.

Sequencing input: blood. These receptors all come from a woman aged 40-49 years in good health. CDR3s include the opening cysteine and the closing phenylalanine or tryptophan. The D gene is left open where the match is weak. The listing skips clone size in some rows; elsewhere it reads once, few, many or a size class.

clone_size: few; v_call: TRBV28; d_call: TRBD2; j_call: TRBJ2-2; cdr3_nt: TGTGCCAGCAGCTACGGGGGGGCCAACACCGGGGAGCTGTTTTTT; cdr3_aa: CASSYGGANTGELFF
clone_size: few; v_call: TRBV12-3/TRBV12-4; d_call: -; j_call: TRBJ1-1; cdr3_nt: TGTGCCAGCAGTTTCAAGATACGCACTGAAGCTTTCTTT; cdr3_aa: CASSFKIRTEAFF
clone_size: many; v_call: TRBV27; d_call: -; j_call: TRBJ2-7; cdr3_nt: TGTGCCAGCAGTTATCAGGCGGGGAACGAGCAGTACTTC; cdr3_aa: CASSYQAGNEQYF
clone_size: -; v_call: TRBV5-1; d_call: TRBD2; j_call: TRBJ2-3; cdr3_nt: TGCGCCAGCAGCTCGAGCCCGACTAGCGGGGGACCGGGAGATACGCAGTATTTT; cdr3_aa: CASSSSPTSGGPGDTQYF
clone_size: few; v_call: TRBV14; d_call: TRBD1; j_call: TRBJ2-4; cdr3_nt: TGTGCCAGCAGCCAAGGCAGGGGGCGCATCAACATTCAGTACTTC; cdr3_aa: CASSQGRGRINIQYF
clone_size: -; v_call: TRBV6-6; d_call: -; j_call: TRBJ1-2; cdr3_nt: TGTGCCAGCACCCCCTCTCAGGGCAACTATGGCTACACCTTC; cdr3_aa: CASTPSQGNYGYTF
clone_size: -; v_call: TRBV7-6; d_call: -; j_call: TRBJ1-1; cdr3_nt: TGTGCCAGCAGCTTTACAGGGTCCTACACTGAAGCTTTCTTT; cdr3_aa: CASSFTGSYTEAFF
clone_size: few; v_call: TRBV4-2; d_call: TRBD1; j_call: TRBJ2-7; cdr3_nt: TGTGCCAGCAGCCAACAAAGTCCGGGACAGGGTGCGTACGAGCAGTACTTC; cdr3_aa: CASSQQSPGQGAYEQYF
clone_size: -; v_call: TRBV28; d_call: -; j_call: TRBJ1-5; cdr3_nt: TGTGCCAGCAGTTTCTTGTCCCGCGGTCAGCCCCAGCATTTT; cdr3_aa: CASSFLSRGQPQHF
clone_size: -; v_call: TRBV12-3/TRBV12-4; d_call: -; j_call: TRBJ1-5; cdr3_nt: TGTGCCAGCAGTTTGGCACGACATGAGCCCCAGCATTTT; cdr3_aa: CASSLARHEPQHF
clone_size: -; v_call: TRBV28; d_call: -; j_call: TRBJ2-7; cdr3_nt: TGTGCCAGCACTCGCTGGGACGAGCAGTACTTC; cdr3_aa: CASTRWDEQYF
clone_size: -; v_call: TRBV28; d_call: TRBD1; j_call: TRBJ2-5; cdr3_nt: TGTGCCAGCAGCTTGGCCGGGGCAGGGGGCGCGGAGACCCAGTACTTC; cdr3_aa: CASSLAGAGGAETQYF
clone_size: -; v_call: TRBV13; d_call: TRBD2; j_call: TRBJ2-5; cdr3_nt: TGTACCAGCAGCTCTTTCTTAGCGGGGGGAGAATATTCAGAGACCCAGTACTTC; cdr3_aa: CTSSSFLAGGEYSETQYF
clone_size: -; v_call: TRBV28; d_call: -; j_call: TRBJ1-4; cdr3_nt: TGTGCCAGCAGCCCGACAGGAGCTAGTGGAAAACTGTTTTTT; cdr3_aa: CASSPTGASGKLFF
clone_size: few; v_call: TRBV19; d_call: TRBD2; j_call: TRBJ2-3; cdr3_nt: TGTGCCAGTAGTATGGACCTAGCGGACCTGACAGATACGCAGTATTTT; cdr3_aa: CASSMDLADLTDTQYF
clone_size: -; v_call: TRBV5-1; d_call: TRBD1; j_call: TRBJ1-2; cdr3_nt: TGCGCCAGCAGCTTGGTTCGGGGACAGGGCGGCTACACCTTC; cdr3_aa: CASSLVRGQGGYTF
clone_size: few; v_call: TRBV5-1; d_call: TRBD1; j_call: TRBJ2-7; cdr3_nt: TGCGCCAGCAGCTTGGGGGGGTGGACAGGGACAGGCTACGAGCAGTACTTC; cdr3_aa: CASSLGGWTGTGYEQYF
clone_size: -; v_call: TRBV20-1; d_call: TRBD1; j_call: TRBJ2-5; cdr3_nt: TGCAGTGGGGCACACCTCAGACAGGGATGGGAGACCCAGTACTTC; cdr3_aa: CSGAHLRQGWETQYF
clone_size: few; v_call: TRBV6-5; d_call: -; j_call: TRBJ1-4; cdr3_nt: TGTGCTGTCGGACCGATAAATGAAAAACTGTTTTTT; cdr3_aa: CAVGPINEKLFF
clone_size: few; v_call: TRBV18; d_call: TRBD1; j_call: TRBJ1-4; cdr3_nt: TGTGCCAGCTCACCACCATCCAGGGGGACTGAAAAACTGTTTTTT; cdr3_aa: CASSPPSRGTEKLFF
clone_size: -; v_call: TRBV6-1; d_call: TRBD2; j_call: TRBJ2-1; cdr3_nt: TGTGCCACCTCGGGACTAGCGGAAGAGACCCAGTTCTTC; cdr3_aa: CATSGLAEETQFF
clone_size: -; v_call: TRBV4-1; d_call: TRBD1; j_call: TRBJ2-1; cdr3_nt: TGCGCCAGCAGCCAAGATCTCGGGACAGGGGTGATTCTCTACAATGAGCAGTTCTTC; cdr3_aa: CASSQDLGTGVILYNEQFF
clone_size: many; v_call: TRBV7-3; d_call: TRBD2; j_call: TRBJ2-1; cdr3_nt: TGTGCCAGCAGCTTCACAGGACTAGCGGCCAATGAGCAGTTCTTC; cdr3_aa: CASSFTGLAANEQFF
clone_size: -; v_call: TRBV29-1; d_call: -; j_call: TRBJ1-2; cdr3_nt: TGCAGCGTTGCCGGTTCTTACCAACTCAACTATGGCTACACCTTC; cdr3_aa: CSVAGSYQLNYGYTF
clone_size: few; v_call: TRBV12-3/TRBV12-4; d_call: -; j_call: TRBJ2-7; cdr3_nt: TGTGCCAGCAGTTATGATGGTAGGCAGTACTTC; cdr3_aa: CASSYDGRQYF
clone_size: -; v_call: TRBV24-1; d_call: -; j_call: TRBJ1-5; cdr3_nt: TGTGCCACCAGTGAGGGCCCCGGGACATATAATCAGCCCCAGCATTTT; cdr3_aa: CATSEGPGTYNQPQHF
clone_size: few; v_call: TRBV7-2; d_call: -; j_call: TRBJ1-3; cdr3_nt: TGTGCCAGCAGCTTGGGGATTCACTCTGGAAACACCATATATTTT; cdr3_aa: CASSLGIHSGNTIYF
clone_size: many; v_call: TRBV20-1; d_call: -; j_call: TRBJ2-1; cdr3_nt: TGCAGTGCTAGCCGGGGCACCCCAGGGAATGAGCAGTTCTTC; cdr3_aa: CSASRGTPGNEQFF
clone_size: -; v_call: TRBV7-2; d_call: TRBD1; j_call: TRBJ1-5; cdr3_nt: TGTGCCAGCAGCTTAGGGCGAGGGGGCGGAAATCAGCCCCAGCATTTT; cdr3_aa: CASSLGRGGGNQPQHF
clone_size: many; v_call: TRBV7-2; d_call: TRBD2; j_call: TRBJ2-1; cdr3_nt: TGTGCCAGCAGCACAGCGGGACTAGCGGGCAATGAGCAGTTCTTC; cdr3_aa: CASSTAGLAGNEQFF
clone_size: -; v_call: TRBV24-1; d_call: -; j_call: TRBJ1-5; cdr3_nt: TGTGCCACCAGTGCCGGCCCGGGGCAGCTCGGTAGCAATCAGCCCCAGCATTTT; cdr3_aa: CATSAGPGQLGSNQPQHF
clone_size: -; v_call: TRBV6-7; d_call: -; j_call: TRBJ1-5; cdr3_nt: TGTGCCAGCAGTTACTCGATAGACGGTCCGAAGGGGTTGCGACGTAGCAATCAGCCCCAGCATTTT; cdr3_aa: CASSYSIDGPKGLRRSNQPQHF
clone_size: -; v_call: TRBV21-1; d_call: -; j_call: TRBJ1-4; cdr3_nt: TGTGCCAGTAGAACAGGGGGGAATGAAAAACTGTTTTTT; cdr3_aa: CASRTGGNEKLFF
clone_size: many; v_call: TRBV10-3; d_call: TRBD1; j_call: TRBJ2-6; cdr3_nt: TGTGCCATCAGTGCCACAGGGGGCGGTGGGGCCAACGTCCTGACTTTC; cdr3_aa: CAISATGGGGANVLTF
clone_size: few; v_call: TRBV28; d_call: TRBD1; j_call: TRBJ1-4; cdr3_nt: TGTGCCAGCAGCGCCCGGGACAGAGCTAATGAAAAACTGTTTTTT; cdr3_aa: CASSARDRANEKLFF
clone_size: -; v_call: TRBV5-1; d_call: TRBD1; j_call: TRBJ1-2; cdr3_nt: TGCGCCAGCAGCTCTACCGGGACAGATTATGGCTACACCTTC; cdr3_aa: CASSSTGTDYGYTF
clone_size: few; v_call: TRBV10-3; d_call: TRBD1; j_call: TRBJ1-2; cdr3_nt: TGTGCCATCAGCGCCTCGGGACAGGGGCACTACACCTTC; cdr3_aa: CAISASGQGHYTF
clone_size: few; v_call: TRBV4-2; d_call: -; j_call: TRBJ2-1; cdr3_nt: TGTGCCAGCAGCCAAGAACAGGGTCGTGGGTACAATGAGCAGTTCTTC; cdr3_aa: CASSQEQGRGYNEQFF
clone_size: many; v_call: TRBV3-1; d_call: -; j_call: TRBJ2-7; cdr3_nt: TGTGCCAGCAGCCCCCGCCCATCCCCCGGGGAGCAGTACTTC; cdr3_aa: CASSPRPSPGEQYF
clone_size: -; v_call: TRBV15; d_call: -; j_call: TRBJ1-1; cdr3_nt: TGTGCCACCAGCTCCGGCACTGAAGCATTCTTT; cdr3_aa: CATSSGTEAFF